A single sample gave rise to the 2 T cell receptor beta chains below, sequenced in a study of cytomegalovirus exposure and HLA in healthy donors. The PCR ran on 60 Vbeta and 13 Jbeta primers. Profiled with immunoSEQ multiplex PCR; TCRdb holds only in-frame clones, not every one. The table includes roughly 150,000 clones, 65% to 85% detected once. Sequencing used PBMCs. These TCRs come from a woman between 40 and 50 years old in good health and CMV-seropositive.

The CDR3 reads CASSVLQLGSKAEAFF. The CDR3 DNA reads as TGCGCCAGCAGCGTGTTGCAGCTCGGGTCAAAAGCTGAAGCTTTCTTT. V usage is TRBV5-1 and J usage is TRBJ1-1; the D is unclear. The CDR3 is made up of 16 amino acids. Germline V CDR1 and CDR2: SGHRS, YFSETQ. V dropped 4 bases and J dropped 6 bases, with 22 bases sitting between them.

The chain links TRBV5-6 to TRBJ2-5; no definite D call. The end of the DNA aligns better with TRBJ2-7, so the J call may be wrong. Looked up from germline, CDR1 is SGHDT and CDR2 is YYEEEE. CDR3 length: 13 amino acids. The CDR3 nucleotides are TGTGCCAGCAGCTTTGAACAGATTTACGAGCAGTACTTC. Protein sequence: CASSFEQIYEQYF.